This paragraph reports one T cell receptor beta chain. Its target is not known. The data belong to a study of blood T cells in healthy people across ages. PCR was performed a second time for roughly 7 to 12 cycles using a sample-barcoded 5' primer and a J-beta primer mix. One entry per CDR3 protein results from TCRdb running MiXCR on the 5' RACE reads. The repertoire consists of approximately 320,000 distinct CDR3 sequences, with 27% occurring once and the leading ten covering approximately 29%. CDR1 is MGHRA, CDR2 YSYEKL, per germline. V lost 4 bases, J lost 6 bases, and 11 bases stayed unmatched. The CDR3 extends over 16 amino acids. No fewer than 5.5 micrograms of total RNA were isolated from every sample. Study-wide results and caveats: TCR beta diversity per million T cells fell roughly linearly with age. A strong correlation was seen between TCR beta diversity and naive T cell percentage.

The sequenced sample was blood. This receptor was taken from a woman aged 65 to 85 in good health. The rearrangement links TRBV4-1 to TRBJ2-1; 8 bases align to TRBD2. In nucleotides, the CDR3 is TGCGCCAGCAGCCCCCAAGCGGGAGATCCTGCCAATGAGCAGTTCTTC. Translated: CASSPQAGDPANEQFF.